These 2 T cell receptor beta chains were all obtained from the same sample, sequenced in a study of blood T cell repertoires in COVID-19. Assay: immunoSEQ multiplex PCR; the TCRdb copy retains only in-frame clones and omits some. The table has over 25,000 clones, about four fifths seen once. Sequences were obtained from peripheral blood. The source of these receptors is a man older than 75 with active or convalescent COVID-19.

On this clone itself: Different DNA sequences within this sample yield the same CDR3. The CDR3 region is CASSRSGRATGELFF. DNA for the CDR3: TGTGCCAGCAGCCGAAGTGGGAGGGCCACCGGGGAGCTGTTTTTT. This chain joins TRBV3-1 (or the pseudogene TRBV3-2) and TRBJ2-2; TRBD2 matches at 7 bases. This CDR3 spans 15 amino acids. V dropped 4 bases and J dropped 4; count of bases not matched to a gene: 6. Looked up from germline, CDR1 is LGHDT and CDR2 is YNNKEL (reference sequence).

The chain links TRBV6-4 to TRBJ2-4, with 10 positions matching TRBD1. The germline CDR1 and CDR2 sequences are MRHNA and SNTAGT. The ends lost 6 bases at V and 9 bases at J; junction bases unmatched: 8. This CDR3 has 14 amino acids. In nucleotides, the CDR3 is TGTGCCAGCAGGCCCGGGACAGGGGTGGGCATTCAGTACTTC. Its protein is CASRPGTGVGIQYF.